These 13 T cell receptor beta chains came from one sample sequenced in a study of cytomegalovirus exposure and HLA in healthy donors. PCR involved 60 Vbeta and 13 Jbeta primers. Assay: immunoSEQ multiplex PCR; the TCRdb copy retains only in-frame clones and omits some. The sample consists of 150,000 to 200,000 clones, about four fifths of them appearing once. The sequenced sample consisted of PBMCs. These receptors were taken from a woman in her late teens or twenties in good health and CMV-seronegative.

CDR3 region: CASSLVTGGASNSPLHF. The CDR3 DNA is TGTGCCAGCAGCTTGGTGACAGGGGGCGCGTCAAATTCACCCCTCCACTTT. This chain links TRBV7-2 with TRBJ1-6, with 10 bases matching TRBD1. V lost 3 bases to trimming and J lost 7 bases; unmatched junction nucleotides: 9. The CDR3 loop spans 17 amino acids. CDR1 and CDR2 from the germline V gene are SGHTA and FQGNSA.

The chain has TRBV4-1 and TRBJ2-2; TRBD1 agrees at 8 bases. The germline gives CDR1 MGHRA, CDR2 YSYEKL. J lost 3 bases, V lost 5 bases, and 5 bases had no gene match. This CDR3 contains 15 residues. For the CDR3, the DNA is TGCGCCAGCAGCTACGGACAGGGCGACACCGGGGAGCTGTTTTTT. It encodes CASSYGQGDTGELFF.

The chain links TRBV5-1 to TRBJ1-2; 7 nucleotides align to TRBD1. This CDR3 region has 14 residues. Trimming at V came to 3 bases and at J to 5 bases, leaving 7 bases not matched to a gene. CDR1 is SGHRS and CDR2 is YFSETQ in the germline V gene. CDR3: CASSSRDSTYGYTF. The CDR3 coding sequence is TGCGCCAGCAGCTCCCGGGACAGCACTTATGGCTACACCTTC.

This chain's CDR3 is CSVADWNTGELFF. The DNA of the CDR3 is TGCAGCGTCGCGGACTGGAACACCGGGGAGCTGTTTTTT. This chain links TRBV29-1 with TRBJ2-2; possibly TRBD2 for D (5 bases). The CDR3 has 13 residues. V lost 6 bases and J 1 base, leaving 9 bases between the germline ends. Germline V CDR1 and CDR2: SQVTM, ANQGSEA.

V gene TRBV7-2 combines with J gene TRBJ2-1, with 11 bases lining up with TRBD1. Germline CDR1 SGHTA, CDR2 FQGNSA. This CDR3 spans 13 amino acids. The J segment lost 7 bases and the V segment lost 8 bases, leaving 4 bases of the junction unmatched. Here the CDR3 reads CASRDRGSNEQFF. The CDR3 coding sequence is TGTGCCAGCCGGGACAGGGGGTCGAATGAGCAGTTCTTC. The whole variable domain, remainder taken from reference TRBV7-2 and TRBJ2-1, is GAGVSQSPSNKVTEKGKDVELRCDPISGHTALYWYRQSLGQGLEFLIYFQGNSAPDKSGLPSDRFSAERTGGSVSTLTIQRTQQEDSAVYLCASRDRGSNEQFFGPGTRLTVL.

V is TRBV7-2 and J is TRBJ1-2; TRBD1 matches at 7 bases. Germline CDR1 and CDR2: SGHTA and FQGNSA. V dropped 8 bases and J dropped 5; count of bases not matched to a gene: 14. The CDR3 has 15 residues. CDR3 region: CASSRIDRAQYGYTF. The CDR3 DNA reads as TGTGCCAGCTCCCGCATTGACAGGGCTCAGTATGGCTACACCTTC. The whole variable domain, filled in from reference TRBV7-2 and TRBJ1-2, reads GAGVSQSPSNKVTEKGKDVELRCDPISGHTALYWYRQSLGQGLEFLIYFQGNSAPDKSGLPSDRFSAERTGGSVSTLTIQRTQQEDSAVYLCASSRIDRAQYGYTFGSGTRLTVV.

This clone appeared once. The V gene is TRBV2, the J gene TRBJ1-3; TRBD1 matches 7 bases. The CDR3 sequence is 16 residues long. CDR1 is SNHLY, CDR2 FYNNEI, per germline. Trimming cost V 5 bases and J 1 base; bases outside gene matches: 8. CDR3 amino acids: CASSSDRARSGNTIYF. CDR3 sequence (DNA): TGTGCCAGCAGTAGCGACAGGGCAAGATCTGGAAACACCATATATTTT. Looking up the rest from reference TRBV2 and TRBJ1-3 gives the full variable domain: EPEVTQTPSHQVTQMGQEVILRCVPISNHLYFYWYRQILGQKVEFLVSFYNNEISEKSEIFDDQFSVERPDGSNFTLKIRSTKLEDSAMYFCASSSDRARSGNTIYFGEGSWLTVV.

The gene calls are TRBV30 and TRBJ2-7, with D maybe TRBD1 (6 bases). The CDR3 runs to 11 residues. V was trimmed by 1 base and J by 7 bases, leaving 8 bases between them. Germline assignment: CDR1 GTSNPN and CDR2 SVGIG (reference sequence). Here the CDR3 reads CAWSATGEQYF. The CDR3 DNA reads TGTGCCTGGAGTGCTACAGGGGAGCAGTACTTC.

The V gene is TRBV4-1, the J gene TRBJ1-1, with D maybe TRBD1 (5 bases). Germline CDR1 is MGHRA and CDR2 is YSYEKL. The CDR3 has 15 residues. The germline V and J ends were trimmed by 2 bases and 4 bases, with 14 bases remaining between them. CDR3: CASSQPGGFSTEAFF. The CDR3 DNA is TGCGCCAGCAGCCAACCCGGGGGGTTTTCCACTGAAGCTTTCTTT.

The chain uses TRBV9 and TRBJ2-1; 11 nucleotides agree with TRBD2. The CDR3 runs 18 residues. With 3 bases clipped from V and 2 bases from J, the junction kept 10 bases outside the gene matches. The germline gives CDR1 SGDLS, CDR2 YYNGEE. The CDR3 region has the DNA TGTGCCAGCAGCGGTAGCGGGAGGGCCGATGGCCCCTACAATGAGCAGTTCTTC. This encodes CASSGSGRADGPYNEQFF.

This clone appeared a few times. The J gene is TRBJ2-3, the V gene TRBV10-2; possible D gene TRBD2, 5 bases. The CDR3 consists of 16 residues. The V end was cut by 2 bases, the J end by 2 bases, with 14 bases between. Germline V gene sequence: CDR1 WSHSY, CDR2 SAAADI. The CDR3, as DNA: TGCGCCAGCAGTGAGAGAGGGCTAGTGTACACAGATACGCAGTATTTT. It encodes CASSERGLVYTDTQYF.

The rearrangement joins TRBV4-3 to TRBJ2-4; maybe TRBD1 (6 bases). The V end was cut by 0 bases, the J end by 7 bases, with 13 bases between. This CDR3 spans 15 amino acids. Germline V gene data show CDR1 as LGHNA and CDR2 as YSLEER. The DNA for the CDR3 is TGCGCCAGCAGCCAAGAAAGACAGGTGGAGAACATTCAGTACTTC. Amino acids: CASSQERQVENIQYF.

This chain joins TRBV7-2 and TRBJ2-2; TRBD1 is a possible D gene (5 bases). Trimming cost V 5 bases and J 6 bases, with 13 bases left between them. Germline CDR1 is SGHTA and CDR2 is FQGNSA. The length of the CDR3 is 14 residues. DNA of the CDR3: TGTGCCAGCAGCCAGGGCCCTTTATCCGGGGAGCTGTTTTTT. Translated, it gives CASSQGPLSGELFF.